The TCR beta chain described here comes from a study of T-cell memory formation after mild COVID-19. TCRdb analysed the 5' RACE reads with MiXCR anew, one entry per CDR3 protein. The table includes some 130,000 distinct CDR3 sequences, 15% to 20% detected once. CDR3 length: 14 residues. V was pared by 7 bases and J by 11 bases, with 12 bases of the junction left unmatched. Looked up from germline, CDR1 is SGHKS and CDR2 is YYEKEE (reference sequence). There are many counts of this clonotype. The gene calls are TRBV5-5 and TRBJ1-6, with 7 nucleotides matching TRBD1. The specimen sequenced was PBMCs or a T cell subset sorted from them (not recorded which). The TCR sequence derives from an adult woman who had mild COVID-19 (a few samples of this study predate the infection). Cell type and time point are not known. The CDR3: CASDRDLRKPPLHF. CDR3 DNA sequence: TGTGCCAGCGACAGGGATTTGAGGAAACCACCCCTCCACTTT.